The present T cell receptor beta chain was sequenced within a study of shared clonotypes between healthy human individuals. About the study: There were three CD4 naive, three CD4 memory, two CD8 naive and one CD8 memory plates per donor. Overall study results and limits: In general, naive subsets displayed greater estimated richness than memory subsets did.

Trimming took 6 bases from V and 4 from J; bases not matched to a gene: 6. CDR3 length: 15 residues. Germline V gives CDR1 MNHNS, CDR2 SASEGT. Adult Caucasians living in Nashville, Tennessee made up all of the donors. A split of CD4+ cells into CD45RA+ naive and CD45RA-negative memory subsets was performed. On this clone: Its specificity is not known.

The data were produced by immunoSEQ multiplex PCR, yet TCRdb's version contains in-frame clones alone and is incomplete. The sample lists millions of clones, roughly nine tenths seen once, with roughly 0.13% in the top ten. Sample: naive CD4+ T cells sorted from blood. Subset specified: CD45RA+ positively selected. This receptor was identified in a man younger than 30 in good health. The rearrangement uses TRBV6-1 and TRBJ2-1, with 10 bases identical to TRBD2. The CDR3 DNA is TGTGCCAGCAGACTTAGCGGGGGGAGTTACAATGAGCAGTTCTTC. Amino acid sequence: CASRLSGGSYNEQFF.